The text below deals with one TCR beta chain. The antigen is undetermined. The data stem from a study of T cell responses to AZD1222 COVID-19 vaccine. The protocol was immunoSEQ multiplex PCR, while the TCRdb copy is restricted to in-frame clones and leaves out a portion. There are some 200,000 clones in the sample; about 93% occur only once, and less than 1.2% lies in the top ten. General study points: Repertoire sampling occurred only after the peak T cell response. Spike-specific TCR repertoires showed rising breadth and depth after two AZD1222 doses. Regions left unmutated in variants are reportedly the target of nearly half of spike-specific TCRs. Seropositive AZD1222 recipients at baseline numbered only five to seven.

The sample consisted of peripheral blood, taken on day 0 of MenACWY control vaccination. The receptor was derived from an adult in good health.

The CDR3 sequence: CASTKWGDLNTGELFF. The CDR3 DNA sequence: TGTGCCAGCACCAAATGGGGGGACCTGAACACCGGGGAGCTGTTTTTT. The J gene is TRBJ2-2, the V gene TRBV7-8, with D possibly being TRBD2 (6 bases). Germline lookup yields CDR1 SGHVS and CDR2 FQNEAQ. The V end lost 7 bases, the J end lost 1 base, and 16 bases lay between the germline ends. The CDR3 spans 16 residues.